Detailed here is one T cell receptor (beta chain). The data were produced by immunoSEQ multiplex PCR, yet TCRdb's version contains in-frame clones alone and is incomplete. The data show about 490,000 clones, around 73% seen once. This record comes from a study of shared clonotypes between healthy human individuals. V gave up 8 bases and J gave up 3 bases, with 14 bases separating them. Germline CDR1 LNHDA, CDR2 SQIVND (reference sequence). This CDR3 comprises 13 residues. This receptor was identified in a woman aged 40 to 55 in good health. Some clones in this sample may be carry-over from other donors' samples. The V gene is TRBV19, the J gene TRBJ2-7; D tentatively reads TRBD1 or TRBD2 (5 bases each). Input material: PBMCs. CDR3 sequence reads: CASGIRDGYEQYF. In DNA form, the CDR3 reads TGTGCCAGTGGGATACGGGACGGCTACGAGCAGTACTTC. Using reference TRBV19 and TRBJ2-7 for the parts outside the CDR3, the full variable domain is DGGITQSPKYLFRKEGQNVTLSCEQNLNHDAMYWYRQDPGQGLRLIYYSQIVNDFQKGDIAEGYSVSREKKESFPLTVTSAQKNPTAFYLCASGIRDGYEQYFGPGTRLTVT.